This TCR beta chain is from a study of OX40 agonist ivuxolimab in advanced cancers. The wider study: In this trial design, patients received ivuxolimab intravenously at 0.01 to 10 mg/kg every 2 weeks. Three patients got partial responses; one had hepatocellular carcinoma and two had cutaneous melanoma. General observations from the study: Blood T cells, both CD4+ and CD8+, expanded clonally by week 6 at 0.1 to 3.0 mg/kg. More expanded clones were seen, on average, in CD8+ T cells than in CD4+.

The V and J ends lost 3 bases and 3 bases respectively, with 14 bases between them. Germline V gene lookup returns CDR1 LNHDA and CDR2 SQIVND (reference sequence). There are 15 residues in the CDR3. About this clone: Its antigen is undetermined.

Repertoires were generated with immunoSEQ multiplex PCR, while TCRdb's copy carries only in-frame clones and drops some. Found here are approximately 74,000 clones, roughly nine tenths of them singletons; the top ten hold about 0.29%. The receptor was isolated from an adult with an advanced solid tumor such as melanoma, head and neck, liver or kidney cancer. V usage is TRBV19 and J usage is TRBJ1-2, with D possibly being TRBD1 (6 bases). Source: CD4+ or CD8+ T cells sorted from blood, taken in a trial of the OX40 agonist ivuxolimab. The CDR3 region is CASSIARGGHYGYTF. The CDR3 DNA follows: TGTGCCAGTAGTATCGCCCGAGGGGGGCACTATGGCTACACCTTC.